This T cell receptor (beta chain) is drawn from a study of T-cell memory formation after mild COVID-19. About the study: The study found TCR clusters largely donor specific.

One entry per CDR3 protein results from TCRdb running MiXCR on the 5' RACE reads. The sample carries around 90,000 distinct CDR3 sequences, less than 15% recorded once. Between the trimmed V and J ends, which lost 5 bases and 1 base, there was a span of 11 bases. CDR3 length equals 14 residues. This clonotype was found many times. The chain combines TRBV12-3 or TRBV12-4 with TRBJ1-1; a possible D gene is TRBD1 (5 bases). Sequencing was performed on PBMCs or a T cell subset sorted from them (not recorded which). The sequence derives from a man between 18 and 35 years old who had mild COVID-19 (a few samples of this study predate the infection). Cell type and time point are not known. The DNA of the CDR3 is TGTGCCAGCAGTCCCCCCGGGGCGAACACTGAAGCTTTCTTT. Protein product: CASSPPGANTEAFF.